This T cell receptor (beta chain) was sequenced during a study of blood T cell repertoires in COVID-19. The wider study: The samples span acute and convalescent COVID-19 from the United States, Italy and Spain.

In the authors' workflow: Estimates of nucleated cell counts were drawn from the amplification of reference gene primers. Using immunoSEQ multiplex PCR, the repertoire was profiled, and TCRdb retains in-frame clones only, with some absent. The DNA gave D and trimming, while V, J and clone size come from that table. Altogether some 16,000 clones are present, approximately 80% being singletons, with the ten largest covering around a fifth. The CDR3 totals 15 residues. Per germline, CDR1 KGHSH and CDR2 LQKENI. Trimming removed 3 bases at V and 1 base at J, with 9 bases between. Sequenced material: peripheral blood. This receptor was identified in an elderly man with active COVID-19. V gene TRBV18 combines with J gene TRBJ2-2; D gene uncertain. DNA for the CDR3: TGTGCCAGCTCACCCAGAGGCAGGAACACCGGGGAGCTGTTTTTT. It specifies CASSPRGRNTGELFF.